The present T cell receptor (beta chain) was sequenced within a study of regulatory T cells in long-lasting Graves disease. Broader study findings: Graves' patients with persistent disease showed TCR diversity lower than patients newly diagnosed. Persistent patients shared 2,500 to 3,000 public clonotypes among themselves. Newly diagnosed patients shared fewer, at some 900. Persistent cases favored TRBV28, TRBJ1-2 and TRBJ2-5.

Time point defined: newly diagnosed GD, antithyroid drugs for less than 3 months. Generation of the TCR library employed RNA extracted from PBMCs. In building TCR beta libraries, iRepertoire HTBI primers were used together with Arm-PCR of CDR3 regions. MiXCR, run by TCRdb on the multiplex PCR reads, gives a single entry per CDR3 protein. The sample records 450,000 to 500,000 distinct CDR3 sequences, 15% to 20% being singletons. This clonotype was detected ten times or more. Antigen unknown. After removal of 4 bases from V and 2 bases from J, the junction contained 16 bases not matched to a gene. Germline CDR1 and CDR2: SGHRS and YFSETQ. CDR3 size: 18 residues. In addition, the sample was reused for a study of T cells in Graves' hyperthyroidism and ophthalmopathy. That work states: The HTBI set primed first-round TCR CDR3 RT-PCR.

The chain links TRBV5-1 to TRBJ2-7; 9 nucleotides agree with TRBD2. The source was peripheral blood mononuclear cells (PBMCs), collected at new diagnosis, from a patient treated with antithyroid drugs. This receptor was obtained from a man between 40 and 49 years old with Graves disease. The CDR3 sequence: CASSRRGGSSGNAYEQYF. The DNA for the CDR3 is TGCGCCAGCAGCCGCCGGGGAGGGTCTAGCGGGAACGCCTACGAGCAGTACTTC.